The 6 T cell receptor beta chains below come from one sample, sequenced in a study of cytomegalovirus exposure and HLA in healthy donors. This PCR relied on a set of 60 Vbeta primers and 13 Jbeta primers. Sequencing used immunoSEQ multiplex PCR; TCRdb keeps in-frame clones, though not all of them. The repertoire consists of 110,000 or so clones, with around 77% occurring once and the leading ten covering 5.4%. The sequencing input was PBMCs. The receptor set was obtained from a woman in her thirties in good health and CMV-seropositive.

This clone showed up just once. The rearrangement joins TRBV19 to TRBJ1-1; the D gene is possibly TRBD1 (6 bases). With 1 base removed from V and 4 bases from J, the gap between germline ends came to 10 bases. CDR1 is LNHDA, CDR2 SQIVND, per germline (reference sequence). This CDR3 is built from 14 residues. CDR3 sequence reads: CASSIGGGFTEAFF. The DNA for the CDR3 is TGTGCCAGTAGTATAGGAGGGGGATTCACTGAAGCTTTCTTT.

This chain joins TRBV19 and TRBJ1-2; unclear D gene. The germline CDR1 and CDR2 sequences are LNHDA and SQIVND (reference sequence). The CDR3 is 14 amino acids. V lost 1 base and J 6 bases, leaving 12 bases between the germline ends. CDR3 nucleotides: TGTGCCAGTAGTATAGGTGGAGGGCTCCATGGCTACACCTTC. Amino acids: CASSIGGGLHGYTF.

This clone was counted between two and nine times. The gene calls are TRBV7-6 and TRBJ2-7, with a possible D match to TRBD1 (6 bases). V was trimmed by 1 base and J by 4 bases, leaving 14 bases between them. Per the germline V gene, CDR1 is SGHVS and CDR2 is FNYEAQ. CDR3 size: 15 residues. In DNA form, the CDR3 reads TGTGCCAGCAGCTTAGATGGGACACCTTTTTACGAGCAGTACTTC. This codes for CASSLDGTPFYEQYF.

V and J are TRBV2 and TRBJ1-1, with 7 bases fitting TRBD1. Germline V CDR1 and CDR2: SNHLY, FYNNEI. This CDR3 region has 15 residues. Germline trimming cut 5 bases from V and 5 bases from J; bases unmatched to any gene: 11. For the CDR3, the DNA is TGTGCCAGCAGTCTCCGACAGGGAGGAGGGACTGAAGCTTTCTTT. It yields the protein CASSLRQGGGTEAFF.

The gene calls are TRBV9 and TRBJ2-3, with 7 bases fitting TRBD2. After removal of 6 bases from V and 4 bases from J, the junction contained 14 bases not matched to a gene. Germline V gene sequence: CDR1 SGDLS, CDR2 YYNGEE. This CDR3 is built from 16 residues. In DNA, the CDR3 is TGTGCCAGCACCGGTGGGAGGACTAGTGGGCCAGATACGCAGTATTTT. This encodes CASTGGRTSGPDTQYF. Full variable domain (missing parts from reference TRBV9 and TRBJ2-3): DSGVTQTPKHLITATGQRVTLRCSPRSGDLSVYWYQQSLDQGLQFLIQYYNGEERAKGNILERFSAQQFPDLHSELNLSSLELGDSALYFCASTGGRTSGPDTQYFGPGTRLTVL.

CDR3 protein: CASSFPGQGNTEAFF. The CDR3, as DNA: TGTGCCAGCAGTTTCCCGGGACAGGGGAACACTGAAGCTTTCTTT. The chain recombines TRBV6-1 with TRBJ1-1, with TRBD1 matching over 9 bases. Germline CDR1 reads MNHNS; CDR2 reads SASEGT. The CDR3 is 15 residues long. J gave up 1 base and V 5 bases, and 5 bases lay outside the gene matches.